This T cell receptor (beta chain) was obtained from a study of blood T cell repertoires in COVID-19 (dated by TCRdb to 2018 to 2020). Study-wide context: Samples covering the acute and convalescent phases of COVID-19 were provided by collaborators in the United States, Italy and Spain. Where available, HLA class I and class II types were obtained from metadata supplied by the sample provider rather than from assay-based typing. The prospective study material was composed of cDNA or gDNA derived from T cells, B-cell-depleted T cells, or PBMCs. Deeply sampled blood TCRbeta repertoires from subjects exposed to, actively infected with, or recovered from COVID-19 were included in the dataset. Nearly every sample came with metadata listing a de-identified subject ID, COVID-19 status, age in years and sex. A freely available public database, intended as a resource for researchers studying the immune response to SARS-CoV-2, is where the repertoires were released. Samples were obtained from the ongoing ImmuneRACE study (first 160 participants) and from 1,254 subjects provided by 6 global collaborators. Study-level results and caveats: The quantity of clinical and demographic metadata differed by source and by participant and was supplied without curation.

CDR1 and CDR2, looked up from the germline V gene, are SNHLY and FYNNEI. Including cysteine and phenylalanine, the CDR3 has 15 amino acids. The DNA shown is the 45-base CDR3, in frame from base 1. V loses 7 bases of germline sequence and J loses 0 bases, and the interval between the two ends is 16 bases. Whole blood was collected in K2EDTA tubes by collaborating institutions according to the institutions' own protocols. For TCRbeta analysis, collaborator samples were shipped as frozen whole blood, as isolated PBMCs, or as DNA extracted from either sample type. Worth noting for this clone: What antigen it recognizes has not been identified. Qualities for individual bases were not recorded, and no much larger clone is one base off.

The immunoSEQ Assay, a bias-controlled multiplex PCR, was used to amplify TCRbeta CDR3 regions from genomic DNA. As for the original processing: Nucleated cell counts per sample were estimated from amplification of reference gene primers within the assay. To quantify the absolute abundance of each unique TCRbeta CDR3 rearrangement, sequence reads were collapsed and filtered. Productive Simpson clonality was computed per sample as the square root of Simpson's diversity index over productive rearrangements. TCRdb took this table from immuneACCESS and kept in-frame rearrangements with V and J called. Such tables lack part of the clones; where checked against another copy, unresolved V genes explain under half of the gap, and the rest is unexplained. For V, J and clone size, that table is used; D and trimming come from the DNA. The table for this sample lists about 59,000 clones; 85% to 90% of them were counted only once. The ten largest account for about a fifth of the sample.

The origin of this receptor is a woman older than 75 with active COVID-19. Sequenced input: peripheral blood. The chain couples TRBV2 to TRBJ2-7; TRBD1 might be the D gene, on 6 matching bases. Here is the DNA: TGTGCCAGCAAGAGCGACAGGAGCAGCTCCTACGAGCAGTACTTC. Translation gives CASKSDRSSSYEQYF.